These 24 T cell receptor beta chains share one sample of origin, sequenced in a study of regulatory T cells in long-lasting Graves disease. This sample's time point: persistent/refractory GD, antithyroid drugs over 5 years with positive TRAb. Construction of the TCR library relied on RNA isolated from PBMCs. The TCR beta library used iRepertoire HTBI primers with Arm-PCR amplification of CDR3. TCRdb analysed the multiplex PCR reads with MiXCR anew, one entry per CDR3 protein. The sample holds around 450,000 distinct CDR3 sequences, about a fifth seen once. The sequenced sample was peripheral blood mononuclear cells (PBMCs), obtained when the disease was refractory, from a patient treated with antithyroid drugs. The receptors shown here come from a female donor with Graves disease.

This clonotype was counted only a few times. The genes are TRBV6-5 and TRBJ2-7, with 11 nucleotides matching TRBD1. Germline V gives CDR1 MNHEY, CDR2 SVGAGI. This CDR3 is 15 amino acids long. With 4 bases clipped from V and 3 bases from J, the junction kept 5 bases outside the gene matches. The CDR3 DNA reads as TGTGCCAGCAGTTTCGGGACAGGGGGAGACTACGAGCAGTACTTC. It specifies CASSFGTGGDYEQYF.

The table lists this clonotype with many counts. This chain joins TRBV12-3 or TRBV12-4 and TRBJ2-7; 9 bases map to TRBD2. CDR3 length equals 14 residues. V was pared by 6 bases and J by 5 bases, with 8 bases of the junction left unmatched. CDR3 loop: CASSLGLARDEQYF. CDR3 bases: TGTGCCAGCAGCCTAGGACTAGCGCGCGACGAGCAGTACTTC.

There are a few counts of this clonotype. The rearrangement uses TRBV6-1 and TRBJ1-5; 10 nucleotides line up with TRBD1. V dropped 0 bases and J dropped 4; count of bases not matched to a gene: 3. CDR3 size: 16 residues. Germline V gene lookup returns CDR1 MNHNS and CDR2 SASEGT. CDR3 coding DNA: TGTGCCAGCAGTGAAGCGGACAGGGGGTTTAATCAGCCCCAGCATTTT. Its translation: CASSEADRGFNQPQHF.

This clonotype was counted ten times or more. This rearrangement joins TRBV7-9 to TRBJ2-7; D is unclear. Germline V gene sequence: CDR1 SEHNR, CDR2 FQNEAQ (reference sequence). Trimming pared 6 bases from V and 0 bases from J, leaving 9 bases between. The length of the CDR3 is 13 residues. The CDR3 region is CASSFGSSYEQYF. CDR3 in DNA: TGTGCCAGCAGTTTCGGGTCCTCCTACGAGCAGTACTTC. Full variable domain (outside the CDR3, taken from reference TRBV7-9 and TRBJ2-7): DTGVSQNPRHKITKRGQNVTFRCDPISEHNRLYWYRQTLGQGPEFLTYFQNEAQLEKSRLLSDRFSAERPKGSFSTLEIQRTEQGDSAMYLCASSFGSSYEQYFGPGTRLTVT.

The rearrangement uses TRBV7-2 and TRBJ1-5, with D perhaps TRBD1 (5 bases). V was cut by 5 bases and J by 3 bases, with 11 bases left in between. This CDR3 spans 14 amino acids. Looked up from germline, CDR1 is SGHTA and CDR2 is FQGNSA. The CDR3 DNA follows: TGTGCCAGCAGCCAGGGACTGCTCAATCAGCCCCAGCATTTT. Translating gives CASSQGLLNQPQHF.

The CDR3 coding sequence is TGTGCCAGCAGCTTCTCACTAGGACAGAGCTTGGTCGGCTACACCTTC. Its translation is CASSFSLGQSLVGYTF. The gene calls are TRBV7-9 and TRBJ1-2; D might be TRBD1 (6 bases). Germline assignment: CDR1 SEHNR and CDR2 FQNEAQ (reference sequence). Trimming left V 3 bases short and J 8 bases short, with 22 bases between. The CDR3 loop spans 16 amino acids.

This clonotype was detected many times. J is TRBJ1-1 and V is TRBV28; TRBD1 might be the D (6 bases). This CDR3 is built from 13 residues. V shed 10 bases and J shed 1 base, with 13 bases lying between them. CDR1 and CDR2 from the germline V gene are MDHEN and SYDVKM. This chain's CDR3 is CATCEGENTEAFF. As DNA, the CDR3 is TGTGCCACTTGTGAGGGGGAGAACACTGAAGCTTTCTTT.

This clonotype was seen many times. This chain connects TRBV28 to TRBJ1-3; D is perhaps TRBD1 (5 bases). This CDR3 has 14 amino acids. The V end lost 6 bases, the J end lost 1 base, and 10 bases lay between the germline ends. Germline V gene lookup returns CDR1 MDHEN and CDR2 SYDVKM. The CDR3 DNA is TGTGCCAGCAGACGACAGTTTTCTGGAAACACCATATATTTT. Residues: CASRRQFSGNTIYF.

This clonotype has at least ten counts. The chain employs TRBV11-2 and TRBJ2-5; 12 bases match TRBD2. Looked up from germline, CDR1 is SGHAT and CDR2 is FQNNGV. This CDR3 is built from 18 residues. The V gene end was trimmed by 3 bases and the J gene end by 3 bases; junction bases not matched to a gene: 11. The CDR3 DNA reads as TGTGCCAGCAGCTTTACCCTAGCGGGAGGGCCGGAAAAAGAGACCCAGTACTTC. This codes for CASSFTLAGGPEKETQYF. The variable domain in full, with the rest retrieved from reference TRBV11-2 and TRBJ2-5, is EAGVAQSPRYKIIEKRQSVAFWCNPISGHATLYWYQQILGQGPKLLIQFQNNGVVDDSQLPKDRFSAERLKGVDSTLKIQPAKLEDSAVYLCASSFTLAGGPEKETQYFGPGTRLLVL.

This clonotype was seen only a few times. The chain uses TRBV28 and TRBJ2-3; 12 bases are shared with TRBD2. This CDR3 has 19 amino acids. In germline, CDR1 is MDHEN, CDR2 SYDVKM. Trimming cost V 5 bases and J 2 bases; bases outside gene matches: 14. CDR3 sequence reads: CASSMPSGGAVLLTDTQYF. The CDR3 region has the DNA TGTGCCAGCAGTATGCCTAGCGGGGGGGCGGTTCTTCTCACAGATACGCAGTATTTT. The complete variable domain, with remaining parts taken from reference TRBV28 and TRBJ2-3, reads DVKVTQSSRYLVKRTGEKVFLECVQDMDHENMFWYRQDPGLGLRLIYFSYDVKMKEKGDIPEGYSVSREKKERFSLILESASTNQTSMYLCASSMPSGGAVLLTDTQYFGPGTRLTVL.

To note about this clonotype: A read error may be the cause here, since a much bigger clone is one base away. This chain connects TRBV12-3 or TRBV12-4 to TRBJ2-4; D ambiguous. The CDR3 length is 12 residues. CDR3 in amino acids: CASSLRINFQYF. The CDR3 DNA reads TGTGCCAGCAGTTTGAGAATAAACTTTCAGTACTTC.

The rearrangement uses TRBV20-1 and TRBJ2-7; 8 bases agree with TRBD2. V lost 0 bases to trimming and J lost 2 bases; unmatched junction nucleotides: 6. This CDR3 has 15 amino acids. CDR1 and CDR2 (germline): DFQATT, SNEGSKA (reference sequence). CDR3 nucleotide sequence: TGCAGTGCTAGAGATCTAAGCGGGGGTACCTACGAGCAGTACTTC. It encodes CSARDLSGGTYEQYF.

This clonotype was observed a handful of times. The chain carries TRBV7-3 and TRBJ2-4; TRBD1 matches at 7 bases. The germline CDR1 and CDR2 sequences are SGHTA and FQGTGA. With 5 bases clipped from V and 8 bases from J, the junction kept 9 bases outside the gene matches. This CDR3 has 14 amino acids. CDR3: CASSPRGFSDIQYF. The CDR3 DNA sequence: TGTGCCAGCAGCCCCAGGGGGTTTTCGGACATTCAGTACTTC.

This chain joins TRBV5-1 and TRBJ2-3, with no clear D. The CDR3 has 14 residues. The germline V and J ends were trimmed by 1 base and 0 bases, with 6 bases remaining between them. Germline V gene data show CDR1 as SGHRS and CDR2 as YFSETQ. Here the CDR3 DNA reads TGCGCCAGCAGCTTGCAGTTGAGCACAGATACGCAGTATTTT. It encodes CASSLQLSTDTQYF.

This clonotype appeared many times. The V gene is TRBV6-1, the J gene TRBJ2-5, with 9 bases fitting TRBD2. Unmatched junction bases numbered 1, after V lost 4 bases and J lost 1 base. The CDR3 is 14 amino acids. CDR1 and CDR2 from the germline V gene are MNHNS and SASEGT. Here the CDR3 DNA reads TGTGCCAGCAGTGTGACTAGCGGCCAAGAGACCCAGTACTTC. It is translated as CASSVTSGQETQYF.

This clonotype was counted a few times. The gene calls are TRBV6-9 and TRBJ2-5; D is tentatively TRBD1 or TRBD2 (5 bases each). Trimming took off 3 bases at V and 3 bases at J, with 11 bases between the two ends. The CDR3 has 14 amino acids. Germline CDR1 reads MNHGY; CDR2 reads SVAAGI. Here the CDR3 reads CASSYVGTEETQYF. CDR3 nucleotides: TGTGCCAGCAGTTACGTTGGGACGGAAGAGACCCAGTACTTC.

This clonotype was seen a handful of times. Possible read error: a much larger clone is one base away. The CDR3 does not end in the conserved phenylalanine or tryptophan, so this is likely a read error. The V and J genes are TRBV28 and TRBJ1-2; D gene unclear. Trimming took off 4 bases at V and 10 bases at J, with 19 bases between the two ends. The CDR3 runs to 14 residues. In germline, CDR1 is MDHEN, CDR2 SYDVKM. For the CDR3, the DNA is TGTGCCAGCAGTTCGACCCGGGATACACGAGCCTACACCTCC. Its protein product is CASSSTRDTRAYTS.

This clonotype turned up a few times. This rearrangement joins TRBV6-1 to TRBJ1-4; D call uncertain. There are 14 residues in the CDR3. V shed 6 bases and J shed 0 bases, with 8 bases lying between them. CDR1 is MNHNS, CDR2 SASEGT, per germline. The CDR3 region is CASSFKSTNEKLFF. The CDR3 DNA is TGTGCCAGCAGCTTCAAATCAACTAATGAAAAACTGTTTTTT.

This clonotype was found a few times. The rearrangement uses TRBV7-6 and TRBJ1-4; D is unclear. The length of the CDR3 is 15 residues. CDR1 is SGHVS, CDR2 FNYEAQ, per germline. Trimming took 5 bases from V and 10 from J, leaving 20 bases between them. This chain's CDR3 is CASSPGYLLSGKLFF. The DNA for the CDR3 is TGTGCCAGCAGCCCCGGGTACCTCCTATCAGGAAAACTGTTTTTT. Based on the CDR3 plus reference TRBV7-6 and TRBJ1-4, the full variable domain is GAGVSQSPRYKVTKRGQDVALRCDPISGHVSLYWYRQALGQGPEFLTYFNYEAQQDKSGLPNDRFSAERPEGSISTLTIQRTEQRDSAMYRCASSPGYLLSGKLFFGSGTQLSVL.

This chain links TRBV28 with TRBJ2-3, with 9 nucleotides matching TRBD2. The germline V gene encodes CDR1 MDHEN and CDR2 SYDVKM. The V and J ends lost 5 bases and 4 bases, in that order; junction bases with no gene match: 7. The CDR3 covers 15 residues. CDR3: CASSPPSGAADTQYF. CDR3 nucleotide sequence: TGTGCCAGCAGTCCCCCTAGCGGGGCGGCAGATACGCAGTATTTT.

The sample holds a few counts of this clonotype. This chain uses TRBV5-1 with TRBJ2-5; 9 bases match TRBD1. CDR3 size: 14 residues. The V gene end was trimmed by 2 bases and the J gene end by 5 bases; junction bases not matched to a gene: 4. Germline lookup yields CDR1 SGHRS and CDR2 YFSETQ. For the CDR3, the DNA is TGCGCCAGCAGCTTCCGGACAGGGGAGGAGACCCAGTACTTC. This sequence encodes CASSFRTGEETQYF.

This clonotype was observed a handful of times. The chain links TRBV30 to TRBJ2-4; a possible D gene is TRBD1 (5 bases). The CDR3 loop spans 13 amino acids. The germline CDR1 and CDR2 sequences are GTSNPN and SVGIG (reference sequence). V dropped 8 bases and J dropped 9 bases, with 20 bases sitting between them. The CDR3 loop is CAGAQLGRAIQYF. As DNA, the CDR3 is TGTGCCGGGGCACAGTTAGGCCGGGCCATTCAGTACTTC.

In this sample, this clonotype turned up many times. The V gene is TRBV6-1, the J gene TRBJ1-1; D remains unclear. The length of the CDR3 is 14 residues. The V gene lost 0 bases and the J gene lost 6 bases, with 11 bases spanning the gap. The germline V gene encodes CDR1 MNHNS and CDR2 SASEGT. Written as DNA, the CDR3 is TGTGCCAGCAGTGAAGCGAGTGAACGGCCTGAAGCTTTCTTT. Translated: CASSEASERPEAFF.

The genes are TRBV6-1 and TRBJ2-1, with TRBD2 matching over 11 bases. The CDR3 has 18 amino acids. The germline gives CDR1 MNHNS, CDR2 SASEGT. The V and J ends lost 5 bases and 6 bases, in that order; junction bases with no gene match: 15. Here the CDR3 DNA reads TGTGCCAGCAGTCTGGAAGGTAGCGGGGGGGCGGGGGGCAATGAGCAGTTCTTC. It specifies CASSLEGSGGAGGNEQFF.